These T cell receptor beta chains were read from a single sample in a study of CD8+ T cells in alopecia areata. Profiling relied on immunoSEQ multiplex PCR, and the TCRdb table lists in-frame clones only, not all of them. This table has about 180,000 clones, 59% appearing once. This material consisted of CD4+ T cells sorted from blood, taken at week 0. These receptors all come from a human donor with alopecia areata. CDR3s include the opening cysteine and the closing phenylalanine or tryptophan. Fields, in order: D gene, V gene, clone size, J gene, CDR3 protein, CDR3 DNA. A D gene is named only where the DNA matches it firmly. A clone size is listed for some rows: how often the clone was seen (once, few, many), or a class if it is expanded.

d_gene: -
v_gene: TRBV6-6
abundance: -
j_gene: TRBJ1-3
CDR3aa: CASNIQDSGNTIYF
CDR3nt: TGTGCCAGCAACATTCAGGATTCTGGAAACACCATATATTTT

d_gene: -
v_gene: TRBV6-1
abundance: -
j_gene: TRBJ1-1
CDR3aa: CASSPDTWDTEAFF
CDR3nt: TGTGCCAGCAGTCCGGACACTTGGGACACTGAAGCTTTCTTT

d_gene: -
v_gene: TRBV9
abundance: -
j_gene: TRBJ2-5
CDR3aa: CASSAIQETQYF
CDR3nt: TGTGCCAGCAGCGCGATTCAGGAGACCCAGTACTTC

d_gene: -
v_gene: TRBV9
abundance: once
j_gene: TRBJ1-1
CDR3aa: CASSVEAQGNTEAFF
CDR3nt: TGTGCCAGCAGCGTAGAGGCACAAGGGAACACTGAAGCTTTCTTT

d_gene: -
v_gene: TRBV30
abundance: -
j_gene: TRBJ1-3
CDR3aa: CAWSSLSSGQSGNTIYF
CDR3nt: TGTGCCTGGAGCTCGTTAAGTTCAGGGCAATCTGGAAACACCATATATTTT

d_gene: TRBD1
v_gene: TRBV29-1
abundance: -
j_gene: TRBJ1-5
CDR3aa: CSVGQGVQPQHF
CDR3nt: TGCAGCGTTGGACAGGGAGTCCAGCCCCAGCATTTT

d_gene: -
v_gene: TRBV7-9
abundance: medium-sized
j_gene: TRBJ1-1
CDR3aa: CASSVDQSLNTEAFF
CDR3nt: TGTGCCAGCAGCGTTGACCAATCTTTGAACACTGAAGCTTTCTTT

d_gene: -
v_gene: TRBV9
abundance: -
j_gene: TRBJ2-1
CDR3aa: CASALSSYNEQFF
CDR3nt: TGTGCCAGCGCACTTAGCTCCTACAATGAGCAGTTCTTC

d_gene: TRBD1
v_gene: TRBV10-3
abundance: few
j_gene: TRBJ2-4
CDR3aa: CAISESTGGYGNIQYF
CDR3nt: TGTGCCATCAGTGAGTCGACAGGGGGCTATGGAAACATTCAGTACTTC

d_gene: TRBD2
v_gene: TRBV10-3
abundance: -
j_gene: TRBJ2-3
CDR3aa: CATSLAGGTDTQYF
CDR3nt: TGTGCCACCTCACTAGCGGGGGGCACAGATACGCAGTATTTT

d_gene: -
v_gene: TRBV30
abundance: -
j_gene: TRBJ2-3
CDR3aa: CAWSSGTGDTQYF
CDR3nt: TGTGCCTGGAGCTCCGGGACTGGGGATACGCAGTATTTT

d_gene: TRBD1
v_gene: TRBV5-1
abundance: -
j_gene: TRBJ2-2
CDR3aa: CASSQDRGSTGELFF
CDR3nt: TGCGCCAGCAGCCAGGACAGGGGTAGCACCGGGGAGCTGTTTTTT

d_gene: TRBD1
v_gene: TRBV29-1
abundance: -
j_gene: TRBJ1-2
CDR3aa: CSVEGQGPNYGYTF
CDR3nt: TGCAGCGTTGAAGGACAGGGACCCAACTATGGCTACACCTTC

d_gene: -
v_gene: TRBV18
abundance: few
j_gene: TRBJ2-5
CDR3aa: CASSAPSGETQYF
CDR3nt: TGTGCCAGCTCAGCGCCCTCAGGAGAGACCCAGTACTTC

d_gene: TRBD2
v_gene: TRBV7-8
abundance: few
j_gene: TRBJ2-1
CDR3aa: CASSPSGGVYNEQFF
CDR3nt: TGTGCCAGCAGCCCAAGCGGGGGGGTCTACAATGAGCAGTTCTTC

d_gene: -
v_gene: TRBV30
abundance: -
j_gene: TRBJ1-2
CDR3aa: CAWSVNRDGYGYTF
CDR3nt: TGTGCCTGGAGTGTCAACAGGGACGGCTATGGCTACACCTTC

d_gene: -
v_gene: TRBV2
abundance: -
j_gene: TRBJ2-3
CDR3aa: CASSASTQYF
CDR3nt: TGTGCCAGCAGTGCCTCGACGCAGTATTTT

d_gene: TRBD1
v_gene: TRBV29-1
abundance: -
j_gene: TRBJ2-4
CDR3aa: CSVDQGQGGDGAKNIQYF
CDR3nt: TGCAGCGTGGACCAGGGACAGGGTGGGGATGGGGCCAAAAACATTCAGTACTTC

d_gene: TRBD1
v_gene: TRBV7-8
abundance: -
j_gene: TRBJ2-7
CDR3aa: CASSAGQGVFSYEQYF
CDR3nt: TGTGCCAGCAGCGCTGGACAGGGGGTCTTTTCCTACGAGCAGTACTTC

d_gene: -
v_gene: TRBV7-2
abundance: -
j_gene: TRBJ1-5
CDR3aa: CASSFRRNQPQHF
CDR3nt: TGTGCCAGCAGTTTCAGGCGGAATCAGCCCCAGCATTTT

d_gene: TRBD2
v_gene: TRBV29-1
abundance: -
j_gene: TRBJ2-7
CDR3aa: CSGGLAVGYEQYF
CDR3nt: TGCAGCGGAGGACTAGCGGTGGGATACGAGCAGTACTTC

d_gene: TRBD1
v_gene: TRBV4-1
abundance: -
j_gene: TRBJ1-2
CDR3aa: CASSQDLGDRGGGYTF
CDR3nt: TGCGCCAGCAGCCAAGATTTAGGGGACAGGGGGGGTGGCTACACCTTC

d_gene: -
v_gene: TRBV5-1
abundance: few
j_gene: TRBJ2-2
CDR3aa: CASSLGMLARNTGELFF
CDR3nt: TGCGCCAGCAGCTTGGGTATGCTAGCCCGAAACACCGGGGAGCTGTTTTTT

d_gene: -
v_gene: TRBV5-6
abundance: -
j_gene: TRBJ1-3
CDR3aa: CASSLDFSGNTIYF
CDR3nt: TGTGCCAGCAGCTTGGACTTCTCTGGAAACACCATATATTTT

d_gene: -
v_gene: TRBV6-5
abundance: few
j_gene: TRBJ2-2
CDR3aa: CASSYSYHLTDGELFF
CDR3nt: TGTGCCAGCAGTTACTCGTATCATTTGACGGACGGGGAGCTGTTTTTT

d_gene: TRBD1
v_gene: TRBV5-1
abundance: few
j_gene: TRBJ1-2
CDR3aa: CASSLRQGQYGYTF
CDR3nt: TGCGCCAGCAGCTTACGACAGGGACAATATGGCTACACCTTC

d_gene: -
v_gene: TRBV30
abundance: once
j_gene: TRBJ1-2
CDR3aa: CAWSVRAPHYGYTF
CDR3nt: TGTGCCTGGAGTGTTCGAGCACCCCACTATGGCTACACCTTC

d_gene: -
v_gene: TRBV30
abundance: -
j_gene: TRBJ1-1
CDR3aa: CAWKLESEAFF
CDR3nt: TGTGCCTGGAAACTGGAGTCTGAAGCTTTCTTT

d_gene: -
v_gene: TRBV29-1
abundance: -
j_gene: TRBJ2-4
CDR3aa: CSPRPGSTKNIQYF
CDR3nt: TGCAGCCCCCGGCCGGGATCAACCAAAAACATTCAGTACTTC

d_gene: -
v_gene: TRBV6-5
abundance: -
j_gene: TRBJ2-7
CDR3aa: CASSRQVNSWEQYF
CDR3nt: TGTGCCAGCAGTCGACAGGTCAATTCGTGGGAGCAGTACTTC

d_gene: TRBD1
v_gene: TRBV29-1
abundance: once
j_gene: TRBJ2-3
CDR3aa: CSVGTGPTDTQYF
CDR3nt: TGCAGCGTCGGGACAGGTCCCACAGATACGCAGTATTTT

d_gene: TRBD1
v_gene: TRBV18
abundance: -
j_gene: TRBJ2-7
CDR3aa: CASSPGQGAYEQYF
CDR3nt: TGTGCCAGCTCACCTGGACAGGGAGCCTACGAGCAGTACTTC

d_gene: -
v_gene: TRBV6-5
abundance: -
j_gene: TRBJ1-6
CDR3aa: CATGVDLKGNSPLHF
CDR3nt: TGTGCCACCGGCGTGGATCTGAAGGGTAATTCACCCCTCCACTTT

d_gene: -
v_gene: TRBV30
abundance: once
j_gene: TRBJ1-6
CDR3aa: CAWRISGFSSPLHF
CDR3nt: TGTGCCTGGAGAATCTCAGGTTTTAGCTCACCCCTCCACTTT

d_gene: -
v_gene: TRBV14
abundance: -
j_gene: TRBJ1-4
CDR3aa: CASSQTAGYSEKLFF
CDR3nt: TGTGCCAGCAGCCAGACGGCGGGGTACAGTGAAAAACTGTTTTTT

d_gene: -
v_gene: TRBV7-9
abundance: few
j_gene: TRBJ2-7
CDR3aa: CASSLDHYEQYF
CDR3nt: TGTGCCAGCAGCTTAGATCACTACGAGCAGTACTTC

d_gene: TRBD2
v_gene: TRBV2
abundance: few
j_gene: TRBJ2-1
CDR3aa: CASSPSGAYNEQFF
CDR3nt: TGTGCCAGCAGCCCTAGCGGGGCGTACAATGAGCAGTTCTTC

d_gene: -
v_gene: TRBV6-5
abundance: once
j_gene: TRBJ1-2
CDR3aa: CASINDDYGYTF
CDR3nt: TGTGCCAGCATCAATGACGACTATGGCTACACCTTC

d_gene: TRBD1
v_gene: TRBV29-1
abundance: few
j_gene: TRBJ2-1
CDR3aa: CSVDTGQGGYEQFF
CDR3nt: TGCAGCGTTGACACGGGACAGGGAGGGTATGAGCAGTTCTTC

d_gene: -
v_gene: TRBV14
abundance: -
j_gene: TRBJ2-1
CDR3aa: CASSQMQGSVNEQFF
CDR3nt: TGTGCCAGCAGCCAAATGCAGGGTTCCGTCAATGAGCAGTTCTTC

d_gene: TRBD1
v_gene: TRBV29-1
abundance: -
j_gene: TRBJ1-1
CDR3aa: CSVDRGTTNTEAFF
CDR3nt: TGCAGCGTCGACAGGGGGACAACGAACACTGAAGCTTTCTTT

d_gene: TRBD1
v_gene: TRBV14
abundance: -
j_gene: TRBJ1-4
CDR3aa: CASSYRGEKLFF
CDR3nt: TGTGCCAGCAGCTACAGGGGTGAAAAACTGTTTTTT

d_gene: -
v_gene: TRBV13
abundance: few
j_gene: TRBJ2-7
CDR3aa: CASSFDRSVRGQYF
CDR3nt: TGTGCCAGCAGCTTTGACAGGTCGGTCCGCGGGCAGTACTTC

d_gene: -
v_gene: TRBV16
abundance: many
j_gene: TRBJ2-7
CDR3aa: CASSQWGGYEQYF
CDR3nt: TGTGCCAGCAGCCAATGGGGCGGCTACGAGCAGTACTTC

d_gene: TRBD2
v_gene: TRBV29-1
abundance: few
j_gene: TRBJ2-3
CDR3aa: CSVEVSGGAADTQYF
CDR3nt: TGCAGCGTTGAAGTTAGCGGGGGGGCTGCAGATACGCAGTATTTT

d_gene: -
v_gene: TRBV27
abundance: -
j_gene: TRBJ1-5
CDR3aa: CASRSGDQPQHF
CDR3nt: TGTGCCAGCAGATCAGGGGATCAGCCCCAGCATTTT

d_gene: -
v_gene: TRBV30
abundance: -
j_gene: TRBJ2-5
CDR3aa: CAWRIETQYF
CDR3nt: TGTGCCTGGAGGATAGAGACCCAGTACTTC

d_gene: -
v_gene: TRBV7-9
abundance: -
j_gene: TRBJ1-4
CDR3aa: CASSLVAAPLEKLFF
CDR3nt: TGTGCCAGCAGCTTAGTGGCGGCCCCTTTGGAAAAACTGTTTTTT

d_gene: -
v_gene: TRBV15
abundance: -
j_gene: TRBJ2-1
CDR3aa: CATSRANGRWDEQFF
CDR3nt: TGTGCCACCAGCAGAGCTAACGGTCGGTGGGATGAGCAGTTCTTC

d_gene: -
v_gene: TRBV29-1
abundance: -
j_gene: TRBJ1-1
CDR3aa: CSVGGALNTEAFF
CDR3nt: TGCAGCGTTGGAGGGGCTTTGAACACTGAAGCTTTCTTT

d_gene: TRBD1
v_gene: TRBV6-1
abundance: -
j_gene: TRBJ1-2
CDR3aa: CASIPEGQGGYGYTF
CDR3nt: TGTGCCAGCATCCCTGAGGGACAGGGGGGATATGGCTACACCTTC

d_gene: -
v_gene: TRBV6-5
abundance: -
j_gene: TRBJ1-4
CDR3aa: CASSPFRGGELFF
CDR3nt: TGTGCCAGCAGCCCTTTCCGAGGTGGGGAACTGTTTTTT

d_gene: TRBD1
v_gene: TRBV25-1
abundance: -
j_gene: TRBJ1-6
CDR3aa: CASSGSTGEGSPLHF
CDR3nt: TGTGCCAGCAGTGGTTCGACAGGGGAGGGTTCACCCCTCCACTTT

d_gene: TRBD2
v_gene: TRBV15
abundance: few
j_gene: TRBJ2-3
CDR3aa: CATSTGGGVSDTQYF
CDR3nt: TGTGCCACCAGTACTGGCGGGGGGGTTTCAGATACGCAGTATTTT